The clone carrying this TCR beta chain showed up many times. Its antigen is currently unknown. V lost 0 bases to trimming and J lost 6 bases; unmatched junction nucleotides: 9. Germline CDR1 and CDR2: DFQATT and SNEGSKA (reference sequence). The CDR3 extends over 15 amino acids. Unique molecular identifiers were linked by the library to individual cDNA molecules. TCRdb re-called the RACE reads through MiXCR, storing one row per CDR3 protein. The data show roughly 380,000 distinct CDR3 sequences, 5% to 6.5% seen once. The time point: pre-sensitization, week 0. The sample's treatment: therapeutic diphenylcyclopropenone sensitization with weekly scalp DPC. This record belongs to a study of human T cells and chemical hapten exposure. Study conclusions and caveats: The study found expanded TCRs formed significantly more large CDR3 similarity clusters than controls.

The receptor comes from a woman aged 45-65 years with alopecia areata. Some clones in this sample may be carry-over from other donors' samples. The chain combines TRBV20-1 with TRBJ2-3, with TRBD2 matching 7 bases. Sequencing used whole blood, obtained in connection with sensitization to the hapten diphenylcyclopropenone (DPC). CDR3 sequence reads: CSAREFAGVGDTQYF. The CDR3 bases are TGCAGTGCTAGAGAGTTTGCGGGAGTGGGTGATACGCAGTATTTT.